This TCR beta chain was retrieved from a study of blood T cell repertoires in COVID-19. Study-level information: Samples taken during acute and convalescent COVID-19 were collected in the United States, Italy and Spain. Nucleic acid was either cDNA or gDNA, and it came from T cells, B-cell-depleted T cells, or PBMCs.

The germline gives CDR1 MDHEN, CDR2 SYDVKM. The CDR3 is 17 amino acids. V shed 1 base and J 6 bases; nucleotides not matched to a gene: 10. Original processing notes: Reference gene primer amplification gave estimated nucleated cell counts. Here immunoSEQ multiplex PCR was the method, and the copy in TCRdb shows in-frame clones only, minus some. The D gene and trimming were derived from the DNA, and the V and J assignments and clone size from that table. This sample has 260,000 or so clones, with around 88% found just once. This chain uses TRBV28 with TRBJ1-5; 9 bases are shared with TRBD1. This TCR came from a man older than 75 with acute or convalescent COVID-19. Input material: peripheral blood. The CDR3 sequence is CASSLSGQGQIGQPQHF. CDR3 sequence (DNA): TGTGCCAGCAGTTTATCGGGACAGGGACAGATTGGTCAGCCCCAGCATTTT.